The present TCR beta chain was sequenced within a study of cytomegalovirus exposure and HLA in healthy donors. Study-wide findings and caveats: Later analysis suggested most CMV-associated TCR beta chains were HLA-restricted.

In regard to this clone: Its target is not known.

Per the germline V gene, CDR1 is MNHEY and CDR2 is SVGAGI. This CDR3 comprises 13 residues. V lost 5 bases and J 4 bases, leaving 11 bases between the germline ends. Amplification used 60 Vbeta primers and 13 Jbeta primers. The repertoire was sequenced with immunoSEQ multiplex PCR; TCRdb's copy has only in-frame clones and lacks some. Of about 200,000 clones in the sample, less than 85% were seen once. Input material: PBMCs. The receptor's source is a man younger than 30 in good health and CMV-seronegative. The rearrangement uses TRBV6-5 and TRBJ1-2, with D maybe TRBD1 (6 bases). The CDR3 spells CASSTGRGYGYTF. DNA of the CDR3: TGTGCCAGCAGTACAGGGAGAGGCTATGGCTACACCTTC.